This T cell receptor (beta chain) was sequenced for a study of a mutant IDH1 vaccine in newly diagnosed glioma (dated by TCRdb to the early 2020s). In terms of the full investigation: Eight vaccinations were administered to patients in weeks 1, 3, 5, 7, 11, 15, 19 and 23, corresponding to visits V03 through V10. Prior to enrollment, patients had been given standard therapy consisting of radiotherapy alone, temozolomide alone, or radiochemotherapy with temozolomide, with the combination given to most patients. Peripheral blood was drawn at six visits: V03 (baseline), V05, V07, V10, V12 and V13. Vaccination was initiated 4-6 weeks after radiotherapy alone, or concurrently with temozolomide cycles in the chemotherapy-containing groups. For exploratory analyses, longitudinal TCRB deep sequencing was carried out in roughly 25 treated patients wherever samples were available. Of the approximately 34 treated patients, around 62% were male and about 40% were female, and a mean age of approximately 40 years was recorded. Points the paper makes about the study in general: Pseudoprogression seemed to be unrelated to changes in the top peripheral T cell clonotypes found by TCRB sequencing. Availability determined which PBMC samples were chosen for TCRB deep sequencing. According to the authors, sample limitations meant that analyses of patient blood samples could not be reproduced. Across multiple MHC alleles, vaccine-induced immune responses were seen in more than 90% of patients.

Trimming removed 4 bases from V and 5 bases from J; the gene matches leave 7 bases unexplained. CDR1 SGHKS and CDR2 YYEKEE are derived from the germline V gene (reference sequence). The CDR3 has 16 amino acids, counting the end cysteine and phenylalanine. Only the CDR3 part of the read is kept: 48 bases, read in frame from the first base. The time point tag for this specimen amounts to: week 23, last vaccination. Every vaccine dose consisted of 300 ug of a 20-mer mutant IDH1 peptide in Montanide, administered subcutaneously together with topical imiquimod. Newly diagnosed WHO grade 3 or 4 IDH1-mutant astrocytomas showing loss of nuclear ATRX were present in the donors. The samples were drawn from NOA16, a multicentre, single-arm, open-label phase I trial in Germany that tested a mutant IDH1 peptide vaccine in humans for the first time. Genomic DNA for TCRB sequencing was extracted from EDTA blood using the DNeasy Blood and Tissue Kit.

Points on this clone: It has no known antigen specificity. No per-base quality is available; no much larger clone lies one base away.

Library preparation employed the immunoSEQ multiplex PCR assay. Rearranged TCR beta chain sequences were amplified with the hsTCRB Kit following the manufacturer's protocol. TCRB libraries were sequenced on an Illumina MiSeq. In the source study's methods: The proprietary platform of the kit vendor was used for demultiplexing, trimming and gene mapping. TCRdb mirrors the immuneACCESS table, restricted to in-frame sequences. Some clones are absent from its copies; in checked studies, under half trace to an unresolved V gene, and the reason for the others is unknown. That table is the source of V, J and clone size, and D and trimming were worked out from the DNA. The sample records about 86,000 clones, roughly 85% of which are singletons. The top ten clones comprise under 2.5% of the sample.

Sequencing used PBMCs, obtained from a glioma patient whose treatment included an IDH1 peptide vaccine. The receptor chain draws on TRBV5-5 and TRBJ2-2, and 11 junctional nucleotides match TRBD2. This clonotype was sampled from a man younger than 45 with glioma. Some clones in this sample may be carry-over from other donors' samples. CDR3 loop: CASSPQLAGVTGELFF. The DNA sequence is TGTGCCAGCAGCCCCCAACTAGCGGGGGTAACCGGGGAGCTGTTTTTT.